This T cell receptor beta chain was sequenced during a study of cytomegalovirus exposure and HLA in healthy donors. The V and J ends lost 7 bases and 5 bases, in that order; junction bases with no gene match: 8. CDR3 size: 15 residues. Germline-derived CDR1 and CDR2 are MNHEY and SMNVEV (reference sequence). Vbeta (60) and Jbeta (13) primers were used in the PCR. Clones were sequenced by immunoSEQ multiplex PCR, and TCRdb holds only the in-frame ones, with some missing. The repertoire holds under 200,000 clones, over 75% seen once, with about 2.4% in the top ten. On this clone: Antigen unknown.

Regarding the study as a whole: Confirmation was obtained in vitro that a few CMV-associated chains are specific for CMV antigens. It was shown in a later analysis that HLA-associated TCR beta chains were more clonally expanded than other, equally common chains. Most TCR sequences were rare, but some public TCRs occurred in many donors.

The sequenced material came from PBMCs. The chain uses TRBV27 and TRBJ1-6; TRBD1 agrees at 7 bases. This sequence was found in a man in his sixties in good health and CMV-seronegative. The DNA for the CDR3 is TGTGCCAGCATGAGAGGGACAGCTAATAATTCACCCCTCCACTTT. This gives the protein CASMRGTANNSPLHF.